The T cell receptor (beta chain) under discussion was sequenced for a study of persistence of HIV-infected CD4 T cells. This clone was detected only once. Its antigen is undetermined. The germline gene is not matched at one end of the junction; a read error may be the cause. Broader study findings: Degenerate expanded CDR3beta sequences were enriched among CMV- and Gag-responding cells.

This was the immunoSEQ version 4 assay in survey mode. Profiling relied on immunoSEQ multiplex PCR, and the TCRdb table lists in-frame clones only, not all of them. The data hold about 40,000 clones, with roughly 87% observed a single time. The length of the CDR3 is 19 residues. Germline V CDR1 and CDR2: SGHTA, FQGNSA. Anti-CD3/anti-CD28 beads served as a nonspecific positive control stimulus. Responding CD4+ T cells were sorted by upregulation of both CD40 ligand and CD69. Donors had CD4+ T cell counts above 400 cells/uL and were CMV-seropositive. The TCR originated in an adult man with HIV who was CMV-seropositive. This chain uses TRBV7-2 with TRBJ1-6, with D possibly being TRBD1 (6 bases). Specimen: CD4+ T cells sorted from PBMCs after approximately 20-hour stimulation, collected from a patient who received antiretroviral therapy. CDR3 residues: CASSLGGWGLGLEGSPLHF. The CDR3 DNA is TGTGCCAGCAGTTTAGGGGGGTGGGGACTCGGCCTGGAGGGTTCACCCCTCCACTTT.